This is a list of T cell receptor beta chains from one sample in a study of fetal regulatory T cell absence and autoimmunity. Method: immunoSEQ multiplex PCR; TCRdb's copy keeps in-frame clones and lacks some. Of approximately 49,000 clones detected, roughly 80% appear once; the ten largest clones hold 0.35% to 0.45%. Sample: cord blood. These receptors came from a newborn boy with IPEX syndrome. Both conserved end residues are part of each CDR3. The order of the fields is clone size, D gene, J gene, V gene, CDR3 DNA, CDR3 protein. D genes are given only for firm matches. A clone size is listed for some rows: how often the clone was seen (once, few, many), or a class if it is expanded.

>NA|NA|TRBJ2-6|TRBV1
NA
CTSSQDVAFGANVLTF
>NA|TRBD1|TRBJ1-1|TRBV5-6
TGTGCCAGCAGCTTAGACAGGGTCCCGAACACTGAAGCTTTCTTT
CASSLDRVPNTEAFF
>NA|TRBD1|TRBJ1-2|TRBV11-2
TGTGCCAGCAGCTGGACAGGGGGCGGCTACACCTTC
CASSWTGGGYTF
>few|NA|TRBJ2-7|TRBV28
TGTGCCAGCAGTCCCAGGGACTACGAGCAGTACTTC
CASSPRDYEQYF
>NA|NA|TRBJ1-1|TRBV7-2
TGTGCCAGCAGCGTCCCCCCAGGGGTAAGGAACACTGAAGCTTTCTTT
CASSVPPGVRNTEAFF
>NA|NA|TRBJ2-5|TRBV29-1
TGCAGCGCTTCCGACACCGTCCAAGAGACCCAGTACTTC
CSASDTVQETQYF
>NA|TRBD1|TRBJ2-7|TRBV5-4
TGTGCCAGCAGCTCGCCCGGAGGGGGACAGGGGACGAACGAGCAGTACTTC
CASSSPGGGQGTNEQYF
>NA|TRBD2|TRBJ2-3|TRBV7-2
TGTGCCAGCAGCTTTAGTAGCGGGAGGGCCGGGGATACGCAGTATTTT
CASSFSSGRAGDTQYF
>NA|NA|TRBJ2-3|TRBV9
TGTGCCAGCAGCTCCGGAGGAGGGGCAGATACGCAGTATTTT
CASSSGGGADTQYF
>NA|NA|TRBJ2-1|TRBV7-9
TGTGCCAGCAGCTTATTAGGCTCCTACAATGAGCAGTTCTTC
CASSLLGSYNEQFF
>NA|NA|TRBJ1-1|TRBV21-1
TGTGCCAGCAGCCCGCGACAGGGGAAGGGCACTGAAGCTTTCTTT
CASSPRQGKGTEAFF
>NA|NA|TRBJ2-7|TRBV18
TGTGCCAGCTCACCACCGGGACTCCACGAGCAGTACTTC
CASSPPGLHEQYF
>NA|TRBD1|TRBJ2-7|TRBV10-2
TGCGCCAGCGGACAGGGGAGAAAGGAGCAGTACTTC
CASGQGRKEQYF
>NA|NA|TRBJ2-6|TRBV12-5
TGTGCTAGTGGTTTGGTCCTCGACAAATCGGCCGGCGTCCTGACTTTC
CASGLVLDKSAGVLTF
>once|NA|TRBJ2-7|TRBV21-1
TGTGCCAGCAGCAAAGCGGGAGGGTCCTACGAGCAGTACTTC
CASSKAGGSYEQYF
>NA|TRBD2|TRBJ2-1|TRBV5-4
TGTGCCAGCAGCTTTGCGTTGACTAGCGGGAGCTCCTACAATGAGCAGTTCTTC
CASSFALTSGSSYNEQFF
>NA|TRBD1|TRBJ2-3|TRBV18
TGTGCCAGCTCACCGGGACAGGGCACAGATACGCAGTATTTT
CASSPGQGTDTQYF
>once|NA|TRBJ1-5|TRBV30
TGTGCCTGGAGTGCGGGGGAGAGGGGGATCAATCAGCCCCAGCATTTT
CAWSAGERGINQPQHF
>NA|TRBD1|TRBJ1-2|TRBV2
TGTGCCAGCAGTAGGGACAGGGCAACGTTGAACTATGGCTACACCTTC
CASSRDRATLNYGYTF